The 16 T cell receptor beta chains given below trace back to one sample, sequenced in a study of T cell repertoires in cytomegalovirus infection. One entry per CDR3 protein, called by TCRdb with MiXCR from the reads. The table lists some 120,000 distinct CDR3 sequences, around 10% of them singletons. What these receptors recognize is not known. The specimen was PBMCs, sequenced either directly or after in vitro stimulation (not recorded which). These receptors were collected from a human donor in good health (CMV status not recorded). Some clones in this sample may be carry-over from other donors' samples.

This clonotype has more than one count but fewer than ten. The rearrangement joins TRBV6-5 to TRBJ2-1; 11 bases line up with TRBD2. CDR3 size: 15 residues. CDR1 is MNHEY, CDR2 SVGAGI, per germline. Trimming cost V 2 bases and J 9 bases; bases outside gene matches: 6. The CDR3 nucleotides read TGTGCCAGCAGTTACGGCACTAGCGGGAGTCGTGAGCAGTTCTTC. Encoded protein: CASSYGTSGSREQFF.

This clonotype was counted only a few times. As DNA, the CDR3 is TGCAGTGCTAGGCACGAAGGGGGGACTCTGCAGTTCTTC. It yields the protein CSARHEGGTLQFF. This rearrangement joins TRBV20-1 to TRBJ2-1; D possibly matches TRBD1 or TRBD2 (6 bases each). With 3 bases removed from V and 12 bases from J, the gap between germline ends came to 18 bases. Germline lookup yields CDR1 DFQATT and CDR2 SNEGSKA (reference sequence). The CDR3 is made up of 13 amino acids.

This clonotype was recorded at least ten times. V and J are TRBV7-2 and TRBJ2-3; D gene ambiguous. Germline values: CDR1 SGHTA, CDR2 FQGNSA. V lost 8 bases, J lost 3 bases, and 9 bases lay in between. The CDR3 covers 12 residues. The chain's CDR3 is CASGVVTDTQYF. The DNA of the CDR3 is TGTGCCAGCGGGGTGGTAACAGATACGCAGTATTTT.

This clonotype has at least ten counts. CDR3 sequence (DNA): TGTGCCAGCAGCTTAGGGTTGAGCTCCTACGAGCAGTACTTC. Its protein product is CASSLGLSSYEQYF. V and J are TRBV7-2 and TRBJ2-7; D gene ambiguous. The CDR3 has 14 amino acids. Trimming took off 1 base at V and 0 bases at J, with 7 bases between the two ends. Germline V gene sequence: CDR1 SGHTA, CDR2 FQGNSA.

This clonotype was recorded many times. The chain uses TRBV6-6 and TRBJ1-2; D gene ambiguous. V was shortened by 6 bases and J by 3 bases, with 8 bases between the two germline ends. CDR1 is MNHNY, CDR2 SVGAGI, per germline (reference sequence). The CDR3 sequence is 12 residues long. Here the CDR3 DNA reads TGTGCCAGCAGGGCTCGTGACTATGGCTACACCTTC. This encodes CASRARDYGYTF.

This chain uses TRBV2 with TRBJ1-1; D ambiguous. The V gene's germline CDR1 is SNHLY and CDR2 FYNNEI. The CDR3 contains 14 residues. V lost 1 base and J 0 bases, leaving 6 bases between the germline ends. CDR3 residues: CASSEGRLNTEAFF. The CDR3 nucleotides read TGTGCCAGCAGTGAAGGACGGTTGAACACTGAAGCTTTCTTT.

The chain carries TRBV25-1 and TRBJ2-1; perhaps TRBD2 as D (6 bases). This CDR3 region has 17 residues. Trimming removed 1 base at V and 0 bases at J, with 13 bases between. CDR1 MGHDK and CDR2 SYGVNS come from the germline V gene. CDR3 residues: CASSEWTTLSSYNEQFF. The CDR3 nucleotides are TGTGCCAGCAGTGAATGGACTACTCTGAGCTCCTACAATGAGCAGTTCTTC.

This clonotype was counted at least ten times. The rearrangement uses TRBV6-5 and TRBJ1-1, with a weak D call TRBD1 (5 bases). CDR3 length equals 13 residues. The ends were cut back, 6 bases at V and 0 bases at J, with 8 bases in the middle. Germline V CDR1 and CDR2: MNHEY, SVGAGI. The CDR3 sequence: CASRGAMNTEAFF. Here the CDR3 DNA reads TGTGCCAGCAGAGGGGCCATGAACACTGAAGCTTTCTTT.

V usage is TRBV6-6 and J usage is TRBJ2-7, with 12 bases lining up with TRBD2. V was pared by 0 bases and J by 2 bases, with 2 bases of the junction left unmatched. CDR3 size: 16 residues. Germline loops: CDR1 MNHNY, CDR2 SVGAGI (reference sequence). This chain's CDR3 is CASSYSGLAGTYEQYF. CDR3 in DNA: TGTGCCAGCAGTTACTCAGGACTAGCGGGGACCTACGAGCAGTACTTC.

Ten or more counts support this clonotype. The J gene is TRBJ1-5, the V gene TRBV24-1; D not resolved. The CDR3 sequence is 14 residues long. Germline lookup yields CDR1 KGHDR and CDR2 SFDVKD. Trimming left V 0 bases short and J 5 bases short, with 7 bases between. CDR3 nucleotide sequence: TGTGCCACCAGTGATTTGACGAGGGATCAGCCCCAGCATTTT. Protein: CATSDLTRDQPQHF.

The chain is built from TRBV5-5 and TRBJ2-1; no reliable D call. This CDR3 comprises 16 residues. The germline V and J ends were trimmed by 4 bases and 14 bases, with 28 bases remaining between them. CDR1 and CDR2 (germline): SGHKS, YYEKEE (reference sequence). Here the CDR3 reads CASSTLVLDAGTYEFF. CDR3 DNA: TGTGCCAGCAGCACCTTAGTGTTGGACGCCGGAACATACGAGTTCTTC.

There are a few counts of this clonotype. The junction does not match germline at one end; this may be a read error. The chain couples TRBV5-6 to TRBJ2-5; 8 positions agree with TRBD1. The CDR3 runs to 14 residues. The V gene's germline CDR1 is SGHDT and CDR2 YYEEEE. The CDR3 reads CASSLAGTGSWGDF. CDR3 nucleotide sequence: TGTGCCAGCAGCTTGGCCGGGACAGGTTCGTGGGGAGACTTC. Full variable domain (missing parts from reference TRBV5-6 and TRBJ2-5): DAGVTQSPTHLIKTRGQQVTLRCSPKSGHDTVSWYQQALGQGPQFIFQYYEEEERQRGNFPDRFSGHQFPNYSSELNVNALLLGDSALYLCASSLAGTGSWGDFGPGTRLLVL.

The table lists this clonotype with many counts. This chain connects TRBV7-9 to TRBJ1-3; 7 bases line up with TRBD1. The ends lost 6 bases at V and 2 bases at J; junction bases unmatched: 4. Germline CDR1 is SEHNR and CDR2 is FQNEAQ (reference sequence). The CDR3 length is 14 residues. CDR3 amino acids: CASRRTGPGNTIYF. DNA of the CDR3: TGTGCCAGCAGACGGACAGGTCCTGGAAACACCATATATTTT.

This clonotype was detected many times. The V call is TRBV7-2, the J call TRBJ1-4, with D possibly TRBD1 on 5 matching bases. Germline V gene data show CDR1 as SGHTA and CDR2 as FQGNSA. V gave up 5 bases and J gave up 6 bases, with 16 bases separating them. The length of the CDR3 is 15 residues. This CDR3 is CASSLRAGNYEKLFF. CDR3 coding DNA: TGTGCCAGCAGCCTTCGGGCAGGGAACTATGAAAAACTGTTTTTT.

This clonotype has a count of ten or more. The CDR3 nucleotides read TGTGCCAGCAGCTTAGAGCCAGGGGGCAGCTATGGCTACACCTTC. It is translated as CASSLEPGGSYGYTF. The rearrangement uses TRBV7-2 and TRBJ1-2; 8 bases align to TRBD1. This CDR3 is built from 15 residues. The V and J ends lost 1 base and 4 bases, in that order; junction bases with no gene match: 5. Germline V CDR1 and CDR2: SGHTA, FQGNSA.

This clonotype was detected many times. V gene TRBV28 combines with J gene TRBJ1-5, with D unclear. This CDR3 contains 17 residues. V was clipped by 6 bases and J by 0 bases, with 18 bases between them. Looked up from germline, CDR1 is MDHEN and CDR2 is SYDVKM. This chain's CDR3 is CASSQHPEPYSNQPQHF. CDR3 nucleotides: TGTGCCAGCAGCCAGCACCCGGAACCTTATAGCAATCAGCCCCAGCATTTT.